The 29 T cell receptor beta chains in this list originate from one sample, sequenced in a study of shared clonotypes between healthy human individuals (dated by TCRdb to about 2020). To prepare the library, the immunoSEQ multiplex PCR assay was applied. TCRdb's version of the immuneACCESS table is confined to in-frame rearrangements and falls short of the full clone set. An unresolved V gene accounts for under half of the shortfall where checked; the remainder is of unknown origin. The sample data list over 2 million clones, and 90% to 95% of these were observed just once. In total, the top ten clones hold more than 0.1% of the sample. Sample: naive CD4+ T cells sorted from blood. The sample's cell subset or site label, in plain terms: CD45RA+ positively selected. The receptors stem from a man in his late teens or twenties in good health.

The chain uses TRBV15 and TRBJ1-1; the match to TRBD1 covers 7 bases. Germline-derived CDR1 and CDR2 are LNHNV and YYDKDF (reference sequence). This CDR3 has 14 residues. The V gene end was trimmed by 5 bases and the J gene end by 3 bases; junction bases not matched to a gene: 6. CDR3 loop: CATSLYRGYTEAFF. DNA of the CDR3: TGTGCCACCAGCTTGTACAGGGGCTACACTGAAGCTTTCTTT.

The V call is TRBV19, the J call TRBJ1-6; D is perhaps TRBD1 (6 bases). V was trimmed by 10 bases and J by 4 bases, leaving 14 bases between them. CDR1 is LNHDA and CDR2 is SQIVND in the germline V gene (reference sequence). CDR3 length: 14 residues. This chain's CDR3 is CATRGGSYNSPLHF. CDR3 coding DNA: TGTGCCACCCGAGGGGGGTCTTATAATTCACCCCTCCACTTT.

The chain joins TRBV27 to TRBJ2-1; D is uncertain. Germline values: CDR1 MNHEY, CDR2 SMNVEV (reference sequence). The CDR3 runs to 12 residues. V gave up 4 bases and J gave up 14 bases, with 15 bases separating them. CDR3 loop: CASSSSTTTEFF. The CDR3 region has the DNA TGTGCCAGCAGTTCCAGTACTACCACGGAGTTCTTC.

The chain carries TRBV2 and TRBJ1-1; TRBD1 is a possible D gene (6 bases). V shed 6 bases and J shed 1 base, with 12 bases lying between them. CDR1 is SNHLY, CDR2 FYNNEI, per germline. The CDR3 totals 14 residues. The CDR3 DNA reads TGTGCCAGCAGATCGGGGGGGCCGAACACTGAAGCTTTCTTT. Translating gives CASRSGGPNTEAFF.

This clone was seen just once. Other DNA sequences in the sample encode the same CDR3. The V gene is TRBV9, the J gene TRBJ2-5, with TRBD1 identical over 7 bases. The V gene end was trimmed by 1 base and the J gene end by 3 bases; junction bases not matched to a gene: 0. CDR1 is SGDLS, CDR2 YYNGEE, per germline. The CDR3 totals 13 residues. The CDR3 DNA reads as TGTGCCAGCAGCGTAACAGGGGAAGAGACCCAGTACTTC. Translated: CASSVTGEETQYF.

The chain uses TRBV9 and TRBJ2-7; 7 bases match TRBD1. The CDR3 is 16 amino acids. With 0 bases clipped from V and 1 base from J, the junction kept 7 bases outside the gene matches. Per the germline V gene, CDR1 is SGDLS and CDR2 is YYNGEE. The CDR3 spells CASSVGPTGTSYEQYF. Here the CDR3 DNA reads TGTGCCAGCAGCGTAGGTCCGACAGGGACATCCTACGAGCAGTACTTC.

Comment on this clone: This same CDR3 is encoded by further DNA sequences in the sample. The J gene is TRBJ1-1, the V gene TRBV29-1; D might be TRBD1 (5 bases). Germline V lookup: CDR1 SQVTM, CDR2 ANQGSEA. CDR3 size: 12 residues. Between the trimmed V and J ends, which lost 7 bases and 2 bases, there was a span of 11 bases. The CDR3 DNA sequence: TGCAGCGGCGGAGGGGCTAACACTGAAGCTTTCTTT. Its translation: CSGGGANTEAFF.

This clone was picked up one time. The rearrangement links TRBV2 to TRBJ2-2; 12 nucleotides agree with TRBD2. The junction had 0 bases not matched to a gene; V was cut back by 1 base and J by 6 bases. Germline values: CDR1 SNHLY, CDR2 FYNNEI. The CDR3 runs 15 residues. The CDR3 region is CASSEGLAGAGELFF. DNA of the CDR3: TGTGCCAGCAGTGAAGGACTAGCGGGAGCCGGGGAGCTGTTTTTT. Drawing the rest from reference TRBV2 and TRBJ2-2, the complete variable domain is EPEVTQTPSHQVTQMGQEVILRCVPISNHLYFYWYRQILGQKVEFLVSFYNNEISEKSEIFDDQFSVERPDGSNFTLKIRSTKLEDSAMYFCASSEGLAGAGELFFGEGSRLTVL.

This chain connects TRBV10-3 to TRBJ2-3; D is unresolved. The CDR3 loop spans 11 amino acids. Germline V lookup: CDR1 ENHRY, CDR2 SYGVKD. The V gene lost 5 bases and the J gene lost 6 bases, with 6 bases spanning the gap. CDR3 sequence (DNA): TGTGCCATCAGTTCATATGATACGCAGTATTTT. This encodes CAISSYDTQYF.

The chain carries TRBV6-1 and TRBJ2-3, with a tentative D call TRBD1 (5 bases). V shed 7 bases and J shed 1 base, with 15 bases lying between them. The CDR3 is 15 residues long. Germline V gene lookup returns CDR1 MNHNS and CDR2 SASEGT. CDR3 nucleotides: TGTGCCAGCACTCCCTTCTTAGGGGGCACAGATACGCAGTATTTT. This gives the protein CASTPFLGGTDTQYF.

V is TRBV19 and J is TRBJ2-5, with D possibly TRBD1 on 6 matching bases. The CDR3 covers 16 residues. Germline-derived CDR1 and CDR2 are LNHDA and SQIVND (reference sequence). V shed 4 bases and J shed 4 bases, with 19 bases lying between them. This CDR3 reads CASSTLGGRGRETQYF. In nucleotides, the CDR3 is TGTGCCAGTAGTACCCTGGGTGGCAGGGGAAGAGAGACCCAGTACTTC. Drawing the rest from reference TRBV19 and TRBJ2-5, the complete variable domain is DGGITQSPKYLFRKEGQNVTLSCEQNLNHDAMYWYRQDPGQGLRLIYYSQIVNDFQKGDIAEGYSVSREKKESFPLTVTSAQKNPTAFYLCASSTLGGRGRETQYFGPGTRLLVL.

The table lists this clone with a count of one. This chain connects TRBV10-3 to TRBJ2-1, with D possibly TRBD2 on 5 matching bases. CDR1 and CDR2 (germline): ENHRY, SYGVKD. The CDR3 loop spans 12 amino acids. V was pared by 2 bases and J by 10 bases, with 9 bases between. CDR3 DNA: TGTGCCATCAGTGAGCAGCCTAGCGAGCAGTTCTTC. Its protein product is CAISEQPSEQFF.

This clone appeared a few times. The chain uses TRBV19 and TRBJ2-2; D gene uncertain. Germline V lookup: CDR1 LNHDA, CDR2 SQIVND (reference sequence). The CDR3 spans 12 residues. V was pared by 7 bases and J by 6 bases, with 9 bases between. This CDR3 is CASKPGPGELFF. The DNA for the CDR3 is TGTGCCAGTAAGCCAGGCCCCGGGGAGCTGTTTTTT.

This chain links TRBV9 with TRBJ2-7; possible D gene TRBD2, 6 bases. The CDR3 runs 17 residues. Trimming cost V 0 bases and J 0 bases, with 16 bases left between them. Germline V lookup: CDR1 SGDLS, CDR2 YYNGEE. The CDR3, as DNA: TGTGCCAGCAGCGTAGGTGTTGGCGGGAAGTTCTCCTACGAGCAGTACTTC. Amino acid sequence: CASSVGVGGKFSYEQYF.

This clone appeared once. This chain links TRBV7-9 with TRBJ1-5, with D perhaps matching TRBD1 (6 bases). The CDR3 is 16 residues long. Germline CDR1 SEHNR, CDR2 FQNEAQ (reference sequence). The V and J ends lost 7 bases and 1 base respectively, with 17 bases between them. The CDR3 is CASTQLITGSNQPQHF. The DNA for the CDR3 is TGTGCCAGCACCCAGCTGATTACAGGGAGCAATCAGCCCCAGCATTTT.

CDR3 loop: CAISESGIEQYF. For the CDR3, the DNA is TGTGCCATCAGTGAGTCTGGAATAGAGCAGTACTTC. The rearrangement joins TRBV10-3 to TRBJ2-7; no clear D gene. CDR1 is ENHRY, CDR2 SYGVKD, per germline. V was pared by 0 bases and J by 7 bases, with 7 bases between. This CDR3 spans 12 amino acids.

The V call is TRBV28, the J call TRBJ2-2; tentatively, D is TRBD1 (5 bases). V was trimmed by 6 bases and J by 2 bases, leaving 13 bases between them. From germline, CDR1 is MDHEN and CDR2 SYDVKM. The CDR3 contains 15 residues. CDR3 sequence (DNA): TGTGCCAGCAGCAGACAGCCCTCTAACACCGGGGAGCTGTTTTTT. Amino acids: CASSRQPSNTGELFF.

The CDR3 spells CATSPGGHEQYF. The CDR3 DNA reads TGTGCCACCTCTCCCGGGGGGCACGAGCAGTACTTC. V is TRBV10-3 and J is TRBJ2-7; perhaps TRBD2 as D (7 bases). CDR3 length equals 12 residues. Germline CDR1 reads ENHRY; CDR2 reads SYGVKD. The ends were cut back, 10 bases at V and 5 bases at J, with 15 bases in the middle.

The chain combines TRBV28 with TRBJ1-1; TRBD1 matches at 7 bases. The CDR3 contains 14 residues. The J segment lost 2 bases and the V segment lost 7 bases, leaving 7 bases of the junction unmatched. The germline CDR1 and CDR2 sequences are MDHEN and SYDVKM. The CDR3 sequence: CASTSGTDNTEAFF. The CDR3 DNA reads TGTGCCAGCACCTCCGGGACAGACAACACTGAAGCTTTCTTT.

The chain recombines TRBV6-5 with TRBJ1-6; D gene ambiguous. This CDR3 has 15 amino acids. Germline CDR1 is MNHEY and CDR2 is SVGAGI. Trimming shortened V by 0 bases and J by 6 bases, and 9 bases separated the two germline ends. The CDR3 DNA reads TGTGCCAGCAGTTACTCGGCCTTGAGTAATTCACCCCTCCACTTT. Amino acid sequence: CASSYSALSNSPLHF.

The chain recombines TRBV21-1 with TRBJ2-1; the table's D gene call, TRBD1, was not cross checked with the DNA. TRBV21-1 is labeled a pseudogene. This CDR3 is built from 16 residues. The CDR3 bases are TGTGCCAGCAGCAGGGTGACAGAATCGCGTTACAATGAGCAGTTCTTC. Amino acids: CASSRVTESRYNEQFF.

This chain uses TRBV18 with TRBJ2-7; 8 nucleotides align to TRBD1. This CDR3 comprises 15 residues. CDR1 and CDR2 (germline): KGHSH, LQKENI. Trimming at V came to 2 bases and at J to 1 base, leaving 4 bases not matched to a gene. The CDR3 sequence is CASSPWQGASYEQYF. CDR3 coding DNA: TGTGCCAGCTCACCATGGCAGGGGGCGTCCTACGAGCAGTACTTC.

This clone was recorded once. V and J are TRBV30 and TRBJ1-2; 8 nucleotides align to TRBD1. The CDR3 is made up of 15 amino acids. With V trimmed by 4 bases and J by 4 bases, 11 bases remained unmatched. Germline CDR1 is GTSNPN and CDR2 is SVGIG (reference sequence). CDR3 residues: CAWMATFDRGYGYTF. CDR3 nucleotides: TGTGCCTGGATGGCGACGTTTGACAGGGGCTATGGCTACACCTTC.

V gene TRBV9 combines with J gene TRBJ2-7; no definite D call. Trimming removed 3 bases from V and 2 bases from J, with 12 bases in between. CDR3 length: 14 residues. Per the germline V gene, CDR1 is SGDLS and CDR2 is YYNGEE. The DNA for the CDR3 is TGTGCCAGCAGCGAAGTACCCAGTACCTACGAGCAGTACTTC. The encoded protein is CASSEVPSTYEQYF.

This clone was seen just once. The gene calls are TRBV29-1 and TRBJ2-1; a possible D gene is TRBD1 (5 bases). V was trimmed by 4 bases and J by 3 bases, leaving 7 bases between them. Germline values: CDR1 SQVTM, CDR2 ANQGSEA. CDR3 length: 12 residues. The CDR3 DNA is TGCAGCGTTGGACAGCTCTACAATGAGCAGTTCTTC. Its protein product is CSVGQLYNEQFF.

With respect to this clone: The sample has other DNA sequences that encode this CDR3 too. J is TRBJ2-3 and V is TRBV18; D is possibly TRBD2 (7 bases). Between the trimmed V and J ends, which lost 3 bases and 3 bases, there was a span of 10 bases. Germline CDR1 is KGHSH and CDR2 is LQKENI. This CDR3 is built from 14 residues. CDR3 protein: CASSPRGGTDTQYF. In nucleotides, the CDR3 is TGTGCCAGCTCACCGAGGGGGGGAACAGATACGCAGTATTTT.

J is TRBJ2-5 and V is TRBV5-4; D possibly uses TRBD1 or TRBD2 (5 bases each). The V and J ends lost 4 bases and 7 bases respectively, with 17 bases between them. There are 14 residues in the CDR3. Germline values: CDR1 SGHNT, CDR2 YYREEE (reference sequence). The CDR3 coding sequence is TGTGCCAGCAGCCTGGGGACGGGTCGGGTGACCCAGTACTTC. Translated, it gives CASSLGTGRVTQYF. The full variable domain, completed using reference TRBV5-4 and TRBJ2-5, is ETGVTQSPTHLIKTRGQQVTLRCSSQSGHNTVSWYQQALGQGPQFIFQYYREEENGRGNFPPRFSGLQFPNYSSELNVNALELDDSALYLCASSLGTGRVTQYFGPGTRLLVL.

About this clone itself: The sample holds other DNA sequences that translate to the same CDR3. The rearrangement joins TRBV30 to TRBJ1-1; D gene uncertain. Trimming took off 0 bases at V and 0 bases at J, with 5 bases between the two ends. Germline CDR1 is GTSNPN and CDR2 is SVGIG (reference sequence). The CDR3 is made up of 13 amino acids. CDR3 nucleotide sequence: TGTGCCTGGAGTGTACACCTGAACACTGAAGCTTTCTTT. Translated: CAWSVHLNTEAFF.

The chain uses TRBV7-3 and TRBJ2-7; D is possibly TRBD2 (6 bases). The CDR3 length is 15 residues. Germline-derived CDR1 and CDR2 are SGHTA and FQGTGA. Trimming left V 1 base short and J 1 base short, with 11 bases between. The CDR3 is CASSLKLAGSYEQYF. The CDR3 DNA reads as TGTGCCAGCAGCTTAAAACTAGCTGGGTCCTACGAGCAGTACTTC.